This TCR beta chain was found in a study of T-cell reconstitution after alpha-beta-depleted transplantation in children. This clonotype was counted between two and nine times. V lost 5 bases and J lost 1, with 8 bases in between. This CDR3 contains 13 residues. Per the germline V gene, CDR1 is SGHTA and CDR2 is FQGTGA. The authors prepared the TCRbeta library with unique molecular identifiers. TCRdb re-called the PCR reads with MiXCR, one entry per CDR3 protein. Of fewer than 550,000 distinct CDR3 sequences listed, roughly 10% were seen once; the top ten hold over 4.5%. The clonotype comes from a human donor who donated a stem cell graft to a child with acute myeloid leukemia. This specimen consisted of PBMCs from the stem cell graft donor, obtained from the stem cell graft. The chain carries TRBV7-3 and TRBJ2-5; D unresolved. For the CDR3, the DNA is TGTGCCAGCAGCACCTGGGCCCAAGAGACCCAGTACTTC. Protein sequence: CASSTWAQETQYF.